The rows below give T cell receptor beta chains drawn from one sample of a study of glioma-infiltrating T cells after dendritic cell vaccination. Measured with immunoSEQ multiplex PCR; TCRdb has only the in-frame clones, and not every one. The top ten hold roughly 2.1% of the sample, which has some 91,000 clones, about 81% seen once. The specimen was blood, collected after dendritic cell vaccination. The receptor source for this set is a human donor with glioblastoma. Both conserved end residues are part of each CDR3. The D gene is left open where the match is weak. Rows give clone size only sometimes, using once, few, many, or a class for an expanded clone.

>NA|TRBJ1-1|NA|TRBV19|13
TGTGCCAGTAGTTCCAGGGTGAACACTGAAGCTTTCTTT
CASSSRVNTEAFF
>NA|TRBJ1-2|NA|TRBV6-1|15
TGTGCCAGCAGTGCCAGACAGAAGTTTCCCTATGGCTACACCTTC
CASSARQKFPYGYTF
>NA|TRBJ1-2|few|TRBV20-1|11
TGCAGTGCTAGAGACAGCTATGGCTACACCTTC
CSARDSYGYTF
>NA|TRBJ2-3|NA|TRBV5-4|15
TGTGCCAGCAGCACCACTAGCCGACACACAGATACGCAGTATTTT
CASSTTSRHTDTQYF
>TRBD1|TRBJ1-2|many|TRBV6-5|15
TGTGCCAGCAGCTTCGGGACAGGGGGTTTGTATGGCTACACCTTC
CASSFGTGGLYGYTF
>NA|TRBJ2-5|once|TRBV19|13
TGTGCCAGTAATACAGGGATATCGGGGACCCAGTACTTC
CASNTGISGTQYF
>NA|TRBJ2-5|NA|TRBV5-6|13
TGTGCCAGCAGCAGTCGAGGGAGTGAGACCCAGTACTTC
CASSSRGSETQYF
>NA|TRBJ1-5|NA|TRBV30|16
TGTGCCTGGAGTAGAACTTTCGGGGGTAGCAATCAGCCCCAGCATTTT
CAWSRTFGGSNQPQHF
>NA|TRBJ2-3|NA|TRBV5-1|15
TGCGCCAGCAGCCCATGGACAGCCCGCACAGATACGCAGTATTTT
CASSPWTARTDTQYF
>NA|TRBJ1-2|NA|TRBV7-9|15
TGTGCCAGCAGCTTATCCCAGGGCGTGAACTATGGCTACACCTTC
CASSLSQGVNYGYTF
>NA|TRBJ1-2|NA|TRBV7-2|11
TGTGCCAGCAACCTAAACTATGGCTACACCTTC
CASNLNYGYTF
>NA|TRBJ2-2|few|TRBV4-1|16
TGCGCCAGCAGCCAAGCTGGGCTCGCGAACACCGGGGAGCTGTTTTTT
CASSQAGLANTGELFF
>NA|TRBJ2-5|NA|TRBV6-1|15
TGTGCCAGCAGTGATTTATGGAGGGTCCAAGAGACCCAGTACTTC
CASSDLWRVQETQYF
>TRBD2|TRBJ2-1|NA|TRBV11-2|17
TGTGCCAGCAGCCCCGTGGCATCTGGGCGGGGGATCAATGAGCAGTTCTTC
CASSPVASGRGINEQFF
>NA|TRBJ1-5|NA|TRBV6-5|12
TGTGCCAGCAGTCGCGAGGGTCAGCCCCAGCATTTT
CASSREGQPQHF
>NA|TRBJ2-3|NA|TRBV29-1|13
TGCAGCGTTGAGAGACAGTCCACAGATACGCAGTATTTT
CSVERQSTDTQYF
>TRBD1|TRBJ1-1|NA|TRBV6-5|15
TGTGCCAGCAGCTTCCAACAGGGGGCTCTCACTGAAGCTTTCTTT
CASSFQQGALTEAFF
>TRBD2|TRBJ2-2|few|TRBV15|17
TGTGCCACCAGCAGAGGAAGACTAGCGGGAGCGAACGGGGAGCTGTTTTTT
CATSRGRLAGANGELFF
>TRBD2|TRBJ2-1|NA|TRBV7-3|14
TGTGCCAGCAGCCCCAGCGGGATTGGGAATGAGCAGTTCTTC
CASSPSGIGNEQFF
>NA|TRBJ1-1|NA|TRBV11-3|12
TGTGCCAGCAGAGGGGGGGGCACTGAAGCTTTCTTT
CASRGGGTEAFF
>NA|TRBJ2-5|NA|TRBV27|15
TGTGCCAGCAGTTTAACAGGGATGAGCGCTGAGACCCAGTACTTC
CASSLTGMSAETQYF
>TRBD1|TRBJ1-5|NA|TRBV4-1|15
TGCGCCAGCAGCCGACAGGGGTTTAGCAATCAGCCCCAGCATTTT
CASSRQGFSNQPQHF
>TRBD2|TRBJ2-5|NA|TRBV5-1|17
TGCGCCAGCAGCTTGCAGGCTAGCGGGAGCGGCTGGGAGACCCAGTACTTC
CASSLQASGSGWETQYF
>NA|TRBJ2-3|NA|TRBV5-1|16
TGCGCCAGCAGCTTCTCCGGGACATCAGAGGCAGATACGCAGTATTTT
CASSFSGTSEADTQYF
>NA|TRBJ1-2|NA|TRBV6-5|15
TGTGCCAGCAGTGGCGGGGACCGGTCCCGCGGTGGCTACACCTTC
CASSGGDRSRGGYTF
>TRBD2|TRBJ2-1|NA|TRBV7-2|19
TGTGCCAGCAGCAAACCGGGACTAGCGGGGGGAAACTCCTACAATGAGCAGTTCTTC
CASSKPGLAGGNSYNEQFF
>TRBD2|TRBJ2-3|NA|TRBV7-6|17
TGTGCCAGCAGCTTGGGTAGGGGCGGGAGCACTACAGATACGCAGTATTTT
CASSLGRGGSTTDTQYF
>TRBD1|TRBJ1-2|once|TRBV19|14
TGTGCCAGTAGTATAGATCGACAGGGCAATGGCTACACCTTC
CASSIDRQGNGYTF
>TRBD2|TRBJ2-5|NA|TRBV19|16
TGTGCCAGTAATGGGAGGACTAGCGGGAGTGGAGAGACCCAGTACTTC
CASNGRTSGSGETQYF